This paragraph covers one T cell receptor beta chain sequence. Its specific antigen is unknown. Base-call qualities are not available, and no considerably larger clone is one nucleotide away. This sample is part of a study of blood T cell repertoires in COVID-19 (dated by TCRdb to 2019 to 2021). In terms of the full investigation: Samples from collaborators originated in the United States, Italy and Spain and spanned both the acute and convalescent phases of COVID-19. The material from the prospective study consisted of cDNA or gDNA derived from T cells, B-cell-depleted T cells, or PBMCs. The dataset comprised deeply sampled blood TCRbeta repertoires from subjects exposed to, actively infected with, or recovered from COVID-19. The repertoires were released in a freely available public database intended as a resource for research on the immune response to SARS-CoV-2. The samples were drawn from the first 160 participants of the ongoing ImmuneRACE study and from 1,254 subjects provided by 6 global collaborators. A de-identified subject ID, COVID-19 status, age in years and sex were almost always included in the sample metadata. Where available, HLA class I and class II types were taken from metadata supplied by the sample provider and were not determined by assay-based typing.

General findings and caveats noted by the study authors: The amount of clinical and demographic metadata varied by source and participant and was provided uncurated.

Participants in the prospective study were aged about 18 to 89 years, lived in under 30 United States geographic areas, and enrolled through a virtual design. To assign participants to cohorts, the prospective study relied on clinical history that participants themselves reported in a screening survey and a study questionnaire. Exposed participants had been in contact, within 2 weeks of entering the study, with a person who had a PCR-confirmed or clinician-diagnosed case of COVID-19. In the prospective study, mobile phlebotomists collected whole blood, serum and a nasopharyngeal or oropharyngeal swab from each participant. Participants in the prospective study had the option to provide additional blood draws and questionnaires over a roughly two-month period. Before DNA extraction, blood samples from the prospective study were shipped at room temperature or frozen. TCRbeta CDR3 regions were amplified from genomic DNA using the immunoSEQ Assay, a bias-controlled multiplex PCR. The original methods were these. The number of nucleated cells in each sample was estimated from the amplification of reference gene primers within the assay. Sequence reads were collapsed and filtered to measure the absolute abundance of every unique TCRbeta CDR3 rearrangement. For each sample, productive Simpson clonality was calculated by taking the square root of Simpson's diversity index across productive rearrangements. TCRdb stores this immuneACCESS table with in-frame sequences only. Part of the clones is absent; in the studies checked, under half of the shortfall reflects unresolved V genes, and no reason is known for the rest. V, J and clone size reflect that table, while D and trimming were determined from the DNA. Across this sample there are a few hundred thousand clones, with roughly nine tenths seen only once. The ten largest make up roughly 0.9% of the sample.

The sample comprised PBMCs or T cells enriched from blood (not recorded which). The clonotype comes from a woman aged 40-49 years who had been exposed to COVID-19.

Here the CDR3 is given as CASRTDRGTEAFF. At the DNA level, the sequence is TGTGCCAGCAGAACGGACAGGGGGACTGAAGCTTTCTTT. The sequence links TRBV6-5 to TRBJ1-1, with 10 central nucleotides matching TRBD1. For this chain, trimming is 6 bases at the V end and 5 bases at the J end, and the number of junction bases without a gene match is 3. Its CDR3 holds 13 amino acids, cysteine through phenylalanine. Kept here is only the CDR3 DNA, which spans 39 bases and is read in frame from base 1. CDR1 and CDR2, looked up from the germline V gene, are MNHEY and SVGAGI.